This entry features one TCR beta chain sequence. The antigen is undetermined. This sample was taken from a study of T cell responses to AZD1222 COVID-19 vaccine. Study-wide points: After two AZD1222 doses, spike-specific TCR breadth and depth rose versus day 0. Nearly half of spike-specific TCRs reportedly target variant regions that are unmutated in the B.1.351 and B.1.1.7 variants. Repertoires were obtained solely post-peak T cell response.

CDR1 GTSNPN and CDR2 SVGIG come from the germline V gene (reference sequence). This CDR3 contains 14 residues. Unmatched junction bases numbered 9, after V lost 5 bases and J lost 7 bases. Using immunoSEQ multiplex PCR, the repertoire was profiled, and TCRdb retains in-frame clones only, with some absent. The repertoire has under 35,000 clones, 75% to 90% of them found once; the top ten carry 6.8%. The receptor's source is an adult in good health. Here the sequenced sample was peripheral blood, taken on day 0 of AZD1222 vaccination. V and J are TRBV30 and TRBJ1-5, with 9 bases identical to TRBD1. This CDR3 reads CAWATGTGLQPQHF. The CDR3 bases are TGTGCCTGGGCAACCGGGACAGGGCTACAGCCCCAGCATTTT.